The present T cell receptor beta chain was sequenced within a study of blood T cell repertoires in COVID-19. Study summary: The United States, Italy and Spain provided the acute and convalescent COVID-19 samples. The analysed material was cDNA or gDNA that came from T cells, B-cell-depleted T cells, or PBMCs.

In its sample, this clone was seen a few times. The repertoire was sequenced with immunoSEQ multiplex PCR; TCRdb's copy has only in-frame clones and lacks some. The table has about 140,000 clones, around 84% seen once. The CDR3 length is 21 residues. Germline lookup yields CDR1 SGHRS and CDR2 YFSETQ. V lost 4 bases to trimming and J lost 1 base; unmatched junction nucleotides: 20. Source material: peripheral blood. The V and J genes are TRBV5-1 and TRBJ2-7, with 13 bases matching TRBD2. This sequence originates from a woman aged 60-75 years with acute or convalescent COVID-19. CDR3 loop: CASSAGSFWGLAGMRSYEQYF. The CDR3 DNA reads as TGCGCCAGCAGCGCTGGGAGCTTTTGGGGACTAGCGGGGATGAGGTCCTACGAGCAGTACTTC.